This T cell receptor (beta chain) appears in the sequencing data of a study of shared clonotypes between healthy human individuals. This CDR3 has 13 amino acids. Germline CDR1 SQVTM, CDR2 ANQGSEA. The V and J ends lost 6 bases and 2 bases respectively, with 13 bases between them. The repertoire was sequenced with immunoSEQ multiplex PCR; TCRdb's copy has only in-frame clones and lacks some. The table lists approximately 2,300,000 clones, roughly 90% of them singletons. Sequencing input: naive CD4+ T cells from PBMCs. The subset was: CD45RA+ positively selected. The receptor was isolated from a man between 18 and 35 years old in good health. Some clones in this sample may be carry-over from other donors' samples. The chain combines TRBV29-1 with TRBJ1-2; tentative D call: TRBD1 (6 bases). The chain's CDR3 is CSVGDNFNYGYTF. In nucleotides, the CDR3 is TGCAGCGTAGGGGACAATTTCAACTATGGCTACACCTTC.